Shown below are 8 T cell receptor beta chains from a single sample sequenced in a study of Graves' ophthalmopathy and Graves' hyperthyroidism. Investigators amplified TCR beta CDR3 regions from RNA transcripts. Scientists carried out first-round RT-PCR using HTBI primers and then a second-round multiplex PCR. MiXCR, applied by TCRdb to the multiplex PCR reads, yields one record per CDR3 protein. The sample shows 740,000 or so distinct CDR3 sequences, roughly two fifths of them seen only once. The sequencing input was peripheral blood. The receptor source for this set is an adult man with Graves' ophthalmopathy.

J is TRBJ1-1 and V is TRBV7-9; 9 bases are shared with TRBD1. Germline V gene sequence: CDR1 SEHNR, CDR2 FQNEAQ (reference sequence). The CDR3 loop spans 16 amino acids. Trimming cost V 5 bases and J 4 bases; bases outside gene matches: 11. CDR3 in DNA: TGTGCCAGCAGCCAAGGCGGGACAGGGCAAGGCACTGAAGCTTTCTTT. It encodes CASSQGGTGQGTEAFF.

This clonotype was seen at least ten times. The rearrangement joins TRBV12-3 or TRBV12-4 to TRBJ2-7, with a possible D match to TRBD2 (6 bases). Between the trimmed V and J ends, which lost 6 bases and 5 bases, there was a span of 11 bases. This CDR3 contains 12 residues. CDR3 amino acids: CASSRRLDEQYF. CDR3 nucleotides: TGTGCCAGCAGCCGTAGACTAGACGAGCAGTACTTC.

The V call is TRBV19, the J call TRBJ2-7; 10 bases match TRBD1. The CDR3 covers 17 residues. Germline CDR1 and CDR2: LNHDA and SQIVND (reference sequence). J gave up 5 bases and V 11 bases, and 21 bases lay outside the gene matches. CDR3: CAWSIWTGGVKVDEQYF. The DNA for the CDR3 is TGTGCCTGGAGTATTTGGACAGGGGGGGTCAAAGTGGACGAGCAGTACTTC.

The CDR3 spells CSVVSANTGEQYF. The CDR3, as DNA: TGCAGCGTTGTGTCCGCGAACACCGGGGAGCAGTACTTC. This chain uses TRBV29-1 with TRBJ2-7; no definite D call. V shed 4 bases and J shed 7 bases, with 17 bases lying between them. The germline V gene has CDR1 SQVTM and CDR2 ANQGSEA. The CDR3 contains 13 residues.

This clonotype was seen at least ten times. The chain uses TRBV15 and TRBJ1-5; D perhaps matches TRBD1 (5 bases). V shed 2 bases and J shed 6 bases, with 14 bases lying between them. The CDR3 totals 15 residues. CDR1 and CDR2 (germline): LNHNV, YYDKDF (reference sequence). This CDR3 is CATSRPDGGGQPQHF. For the CDR3, the DNA is TGTGCCACCAGCAGACCGGACGGGGGTGGTCAGCCCCAGCATTTT.

This clonotype was seen ten or more times. The gene calls are TRBV5-6 and TRBJ2-5, with 9 bases identical to TRBD1. Trimming removed 2 bases from V and 4 bases from J; junction bases left unmatched: 3. This CDR3 has 14 residues. Germline values: CDR1 SGHDT, CDR2 YYEEEE. The CDR3 sequence is CASSFGQGRETQYF. CDR3 sequence (DNA): TGTGCCAGCAGCTTCGGACAGGGGAGAGAGACCCAGTACTTC.

The sample holds many counts of this clonotype. This sequence joins TRBV5-8 and TRBJ2-7; no clear D gene. This CDR3 region has 13 residues. CDR1 and CDR2 from the germline V gene are SGHTS and YDEGEE. The V end lost 4 bases, the J end lost 6 bases, and 14 bases lay between the germline ends. The CDR3 reads CASSHPSALEQYF. CDR3 DNA: TGTGCCAGCAGCCACCCGTCGGCACTCGAGCAGTACTTC.

The chain has TRBV2 and TRBJ2-2, with 8 bases fitting TRBD2. The germline gives CDR1 SNHLY, CDR2 FYNNEI. J lost 6 bases, V lost 7 bases, and 13 bases had no gene match. This CDR3 is 16 amino acids long. The CDR3 protein is CASIETGGFNPGELFF. As DNA, the CDR3 is TGTGCCAGCATCGAGACGGGAGGGTTTAATCCCGGGGAGCTGTTTTTT.